The rows below give T cell receptor beta chains drawn from one sample of a study of CD8+ T cells in alopecia areata. TCRdb's table, derived via immunoSEQ multiplex PCR, lists solely in-frame clones and lacks some. This sample has about 150,000 clones, with 45% to 60% found just once. The sequenced sample was CD4+ T cells sorted from blood. The receptor set was obtained from a human donor with alopecia areata. Each CDR3 is given with its conserved first and last residue. D genes are given only for firm matches. A row's size may be missing; if present it is once, few, many or a size class.

j_call	d_call	v_call	clone_size	cdr3_nt	cdr3_aa
TRBJ2-3	TRBD1	TRBV7-3	few	TGTGCCAGCAGCTTCGGACAGGGGGCAACAGATACGCAGTATTTT	CASSFGQGATDTQYF
TRBJ1-5	NA	TRBV5-1	NA	TGCGCCAGCAGCTTCGGGGACGGGAATCAGCCCCAGCATTTT	CASSFGDGNQPQHF
TRBJ1-5	NA	TRBV2	NA	TGTGCCAGCAGAACAGTAGGGGGATCAGGTATTAGTCAGCCCCAGCATTTT	CASRTVGGSGISQPQHF
TRBJ2-7	TRBD1	TRBV2	NA	TGTGCCAGCAGTGGGGACAGGCAATACGAGCAGTACTTC	CASSGDRQYEQYF
TRBJ1-1	NA	TRBV7-9	NA	TGTGCCAGCAGCTCGACCCGGGGACGGTCGAACACTGAAGCTTTCTTT	CASSSTRGRSNTEAFF
TRBJ1-2	NA	TRBV28	once	TGTGCCAGCAGTTTACCGGGACTACGGGGCTACACCTTC	CASSLPGLRGYTF
TRBJ2-3	NA	TRBV29-1	NA	TGCAGCGTTGATAGGGTATCAGATACGCAGTATTTT	CSVDRVSDTQYF
TRBJ2-7	TRBD1	TRBV15	NA	TGTGCCACCAGCAGAGATGGACAGGCGACCTACGAGCAGTACTTC	CATSRDGQATYEQYF
TRBJ2-7	TRBD1	TRBV5-1	once	TGCGCCAGCAGCTCTGGACAGGGGGCGGTCTCCTACGAGCAGTACTTC	CASSSGQGAVSYEQYF
TRBJ2-1	TRBD2	TRBV29-1	once	TGCAGCGTTGCAGGGACTAGCGGAGCCCGAACATACAATGAGCAGTTCTTC	CSVAGTSGARTYNEQFF
TRBJ2-5	TRBD1	TRBV7-9	once	TGTGCCAGCATTCCACAGGGGGGTCTGGAGACCCAGTACTTC	CASIPQGGLETQYF
TRBJ1-5	NA	TRBV29-1	few	TGCAGCGTTGGCGAGATGTATAGCAATCAGCCCCAGCATTTT	CSVGEMYSNQPQHF
TRBJ1-1	NA	TRBV27	NA	TGTGCCAGCAAAGATCATTCCCCGAACACTGAAGCTTTCTTT	CASKDHSPNTEAFF
TRBJ2-5	NA	TRBV7-8	NA	TGTGCCAGCAGCTTAGAAGGGAGTCGGCGAGAGACCCAGTACTTC	CASSLEGSRRETQYF
TRBJ2-1	TRBD2	TRBV29-1	NA	TGCAGCGTTATGACTAGCGGGATGTCCCATGAGCAGTTCTTC	CSVMTSGMSHEQFF
TRBJ1-5	NA	TRBV30	once	TGTGCCTGGAGTGTAGGGGGTGATCAGCCCCAGCATTTT	CAWSVGGDQPQHF
TRBJ2-5	TRBD1	TRBV28	NA	TGTGCCAGCAGTCCGGCAGGGGGCGCGGGGACCCAGTACTTC	CASSPAGGAGTQYF
TRBJ1-2	TRBD1	TRBV7-3	NA	TGTGCCAGCAGCCCGGGACAGAACTATGGCTACACCTTC	CASSPGQNYGYTF
TRBJ2-7	TRBD1	TRBV5-1	NA	TGCGCCAGCAGCTTGGAACCACAGGGGATCTCCTACGAGCAGTACTTC	CASSLEPQGISYEQYF